This TCR beta chain is from a study of T-cell reconstitution after alpha-beta-depleted transplantation in children. Study-level findings and limits: As was reported, about two months after transplant, alpha-beta T cells came from several hundred expanded graft clones. From surviving recipient T cells and thymic progenitors came the high day-60 TCRbeta diversity observed in some patients.

V lost 6 bases and J lost 2; bases outside the gene matches: 7. There are 15 residues in the CDR3. CDR1 is MNHEY and CDR2 is SVGAGI in the germline V gene. This sample's TCRbeta library carried unique molecular identifier barcodes. TCRdb used MiXCR to reprocess the PCR reads, holding one entry per CDR3 protein. The table records approximately 85,000 distinct CDR3 sequences, around 15% of them present only once. Many counts were recorded for this clonotype. Its target is unknown. The sequenced sample was PBMCs, mostly from graft donor cells, obtained 180 days after TCRalphabeta/CD19-depleted stem cell transplant. The chain carries TRBV6-5 and TRBJ2-3, with 8 bases identical to TRBD2. This clonotype was obtained from a male patient between 2 and 10 years old who had a stem cell transplant for acute lymphoblastic leukemia, so the T cells may come from the graft donor. CDR3 amino acids: CASSSAGGDTDTQYF. In DNA, the CDR3 is TGTGCCAGCAGCTCGGCGGGGGGAGACACAGATACGCAGTATTTT.